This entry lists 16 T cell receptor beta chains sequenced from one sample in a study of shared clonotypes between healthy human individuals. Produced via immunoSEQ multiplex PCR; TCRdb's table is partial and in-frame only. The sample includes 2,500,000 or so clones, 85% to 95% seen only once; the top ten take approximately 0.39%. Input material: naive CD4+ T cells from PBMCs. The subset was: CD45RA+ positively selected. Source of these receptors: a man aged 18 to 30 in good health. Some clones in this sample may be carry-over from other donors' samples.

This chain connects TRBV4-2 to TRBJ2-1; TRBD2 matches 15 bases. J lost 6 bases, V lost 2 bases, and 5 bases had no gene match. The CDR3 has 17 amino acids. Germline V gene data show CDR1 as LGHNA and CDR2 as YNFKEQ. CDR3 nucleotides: TGTGCCAGCAGCCAACCCCGGACTAGCGGGAGGGCCAATGAGCAGTTCTTC. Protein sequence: CASSQPRTSGRANEQFF.

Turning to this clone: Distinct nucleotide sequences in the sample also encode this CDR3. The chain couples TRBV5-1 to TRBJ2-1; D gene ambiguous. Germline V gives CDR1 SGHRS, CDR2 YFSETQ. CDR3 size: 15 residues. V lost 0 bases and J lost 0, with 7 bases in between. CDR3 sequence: CASSLVRSSYNEQFF. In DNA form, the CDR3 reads TGCGCCAGCAGCTTGGTCCGCAGCTCCTACAATGAGCAGTTCTTC. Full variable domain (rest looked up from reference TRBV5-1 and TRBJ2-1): KAGVTQTPRYLIKTRGQQVTLSCSPISGHRSVSWYQQTPGQGLQFLFEYFSETQRNKGNFPGRFSGRQFSNSRSEMNVSTLELGDSALYLCASSLVRSSYNEQFFGPGTRLTVL.

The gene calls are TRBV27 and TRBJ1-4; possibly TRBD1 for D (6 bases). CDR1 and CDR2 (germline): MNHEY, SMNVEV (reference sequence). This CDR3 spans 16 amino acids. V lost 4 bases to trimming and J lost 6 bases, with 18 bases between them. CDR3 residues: CASSSRGPPTYEKLFF. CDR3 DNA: TGTGCCAGCAGTTCCAGGGGCCCACCTACATATGAAAAACTGTTTTTT. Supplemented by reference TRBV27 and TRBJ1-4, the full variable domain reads EAQVTQNPRYLITVTGKKLTVTCSQNMNHEYMSWYRQDPGLGLRQIYYSMNVEVTDKGDVPEGYKVSRKEKRNFPLILESPSPNQTSLYFCASSSRGPPTYEKLFFGSGTQLSVL.

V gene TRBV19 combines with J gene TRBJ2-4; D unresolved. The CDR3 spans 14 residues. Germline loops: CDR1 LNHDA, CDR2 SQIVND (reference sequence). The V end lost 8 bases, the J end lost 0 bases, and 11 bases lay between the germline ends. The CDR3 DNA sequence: TGTGCCAGTTCTTCAGTCCTAGCCAAAAACATTCAGTACTTC. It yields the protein CASSSVLAKNIQYF.

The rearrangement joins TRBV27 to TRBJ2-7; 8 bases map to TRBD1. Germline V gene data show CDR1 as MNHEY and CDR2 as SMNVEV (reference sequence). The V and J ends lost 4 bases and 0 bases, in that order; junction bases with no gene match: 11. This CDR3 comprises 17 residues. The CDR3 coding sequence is TGTGCCAGCAGTTCCGGGACAGGCCGGCCGAGCTCCTACGAGCAGTACTTC. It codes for CASSSGTGRPSSYEQYF.

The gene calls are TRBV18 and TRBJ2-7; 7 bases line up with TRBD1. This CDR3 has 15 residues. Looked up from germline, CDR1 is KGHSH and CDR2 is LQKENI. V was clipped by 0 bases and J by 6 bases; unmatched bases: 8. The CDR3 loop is CASSPPGTALREQYF. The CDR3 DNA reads TGTGCCAGCTCACCACCCGGGACAGCCTTACGCGAGCAGTACTTC.

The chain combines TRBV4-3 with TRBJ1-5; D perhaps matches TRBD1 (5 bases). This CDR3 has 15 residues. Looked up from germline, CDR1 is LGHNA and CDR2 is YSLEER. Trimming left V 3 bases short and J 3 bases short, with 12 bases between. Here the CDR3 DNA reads TGCGCCAGCAGCCATCACCAGGGCATCAATCAGCCCCAGCATTTT. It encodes CASSHHQGINQPQHF.

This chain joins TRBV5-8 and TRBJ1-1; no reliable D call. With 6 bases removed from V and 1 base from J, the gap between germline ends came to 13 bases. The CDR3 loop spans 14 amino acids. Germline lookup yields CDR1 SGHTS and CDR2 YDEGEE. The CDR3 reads CASTPPRRNTEAFF. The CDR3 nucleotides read TGTGCCAGCACCCCCCCAAGGAGGAACACTGAAGCTTTCTTT.

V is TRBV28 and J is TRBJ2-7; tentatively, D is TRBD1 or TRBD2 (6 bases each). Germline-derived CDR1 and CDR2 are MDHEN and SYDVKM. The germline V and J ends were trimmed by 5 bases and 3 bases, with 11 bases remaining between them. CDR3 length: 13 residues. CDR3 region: CASSTRGDYEQYF. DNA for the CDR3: TGTGCCAGCAGTACGAGGGGGGACTACGAGCAGTACTTC. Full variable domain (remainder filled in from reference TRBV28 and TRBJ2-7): DVKVTQSSRYLVKRTGEKVFLECVQDMDHENMFWYRQDPGLGLRLIYFSYDVKMKEKGDIPEGYSVSREKKERFSLILESASTNQTSMYLCASSTRGDYEQYFGPGTRLTVT.

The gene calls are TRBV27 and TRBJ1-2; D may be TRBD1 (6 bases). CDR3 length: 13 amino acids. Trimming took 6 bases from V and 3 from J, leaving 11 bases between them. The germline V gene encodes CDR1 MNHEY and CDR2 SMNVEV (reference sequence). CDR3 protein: CASSIKGDYGYTF. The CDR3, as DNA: TGTGCCAGCAGCATAAAGGGGGACTATGGCTACACCTTC.

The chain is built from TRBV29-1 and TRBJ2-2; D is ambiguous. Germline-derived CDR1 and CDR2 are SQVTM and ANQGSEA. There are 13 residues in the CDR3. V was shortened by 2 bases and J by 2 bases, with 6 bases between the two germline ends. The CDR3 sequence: CSVEMANTGELFF. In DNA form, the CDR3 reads TGCAGCGTTGAAATGGCAAACACCGGGGAGCTGTTTTTT.

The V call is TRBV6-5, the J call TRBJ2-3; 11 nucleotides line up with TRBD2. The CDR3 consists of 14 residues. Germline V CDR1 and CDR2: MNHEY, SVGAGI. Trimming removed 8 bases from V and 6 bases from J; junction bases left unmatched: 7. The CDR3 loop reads CASSLAGGIDTQYF. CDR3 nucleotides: TGTGCCAGCTCCCTAGCGGGAGGAATTGATACGCAGTATTTT.

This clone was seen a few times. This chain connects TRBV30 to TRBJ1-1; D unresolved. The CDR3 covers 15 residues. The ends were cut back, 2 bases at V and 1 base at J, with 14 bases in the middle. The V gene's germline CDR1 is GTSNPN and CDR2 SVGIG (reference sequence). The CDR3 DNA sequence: TGTGCCTGGAGTAGGGAATACAGTGCGAACACTGAAGCTTTCTTT. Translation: CAWSREYSANTEAFF.

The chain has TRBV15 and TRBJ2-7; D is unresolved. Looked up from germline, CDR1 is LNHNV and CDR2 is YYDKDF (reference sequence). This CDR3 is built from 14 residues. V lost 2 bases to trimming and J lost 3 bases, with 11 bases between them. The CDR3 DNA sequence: TGTGCCACCAGCAGACTACGCTATGGCTACGAGCAGTACTTC. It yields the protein CATSRLRYGYEQYF.

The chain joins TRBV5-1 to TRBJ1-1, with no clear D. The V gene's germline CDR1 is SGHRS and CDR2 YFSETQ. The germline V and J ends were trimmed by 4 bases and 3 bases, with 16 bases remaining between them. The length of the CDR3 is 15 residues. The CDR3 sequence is CASSLPGRKDTEAFF. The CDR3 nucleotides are TGCGCCAGCAGCCTCCCAGGTCGAAAGGACACTGAAGCTTTCTTT.

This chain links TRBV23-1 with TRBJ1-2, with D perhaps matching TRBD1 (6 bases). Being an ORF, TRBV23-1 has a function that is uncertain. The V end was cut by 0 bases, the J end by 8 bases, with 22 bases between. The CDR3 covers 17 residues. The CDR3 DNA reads TGCGCCAGCAGTCAATCTGGTAGTGAAGGGGGTCCGGACGGCTACACCTTC. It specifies CASSQSGSEGGPDGYTF.